This T cell receptor beta chain was captured in a study of cytomegalovirus exposure and HLA in healthy donors. Findings and limits, study-wide: Later analysis showed most CMV-associated TCR beta chains appearing HLA-restricted. CMV serostatus alone was available as immune exposure information. A later analysis reportedly found fewer N-insertions in an Asian-associated ancestry cluster than the roughly 670-donor mean. Later, an analysis showed that TCR beta chains associated with HLA were more clonally expanded than others that were equally common.

Primers included in the PCR were 60 Vbeta and 13 Jbeta primers. Measured with immunoSEQ multiplex PCR; TCRdb has only the in-frame clones, and not every one. The table has approximately 130,000 clones, around 77% seen once. The CDR3 is made up of 17 amino acids. The germline V and J ends were trimmed by 2 bases and 1 base, with 17 bases remaining between them. Germline CDR1 reads MNHNS; CDR2 reads SASEGT. Concerning this clone itself: Its antigen is not identified.

The specimen was PBMCs. This chain links TRBV6-1 with TRBJ2-5; D gene uncertain. The origin of this receptor is a man younger than 35 in good health and CMV-seropositive. The CDR3, as DNA: TGTGCCAGCAGTGAACCCTCCCCGCTGACAAGCCAAGAGACCCAGTACTTC. Amino acid sequence: CASSEPSPLTSQETQYF.